These 8 T cell receptor beta chains share one sample of origin, sequenced in a study of response to subunit inactivated influenza vaccine. TCRdb analysed the RT-PCR reads with MiXCR anew, one entry per CDR3 protein. The sample includes about 650,000 distinct CDR3 sequences, approximately 14% of them seen just once. The material sequenced was PBMCs from blood, taken around 14 days before vaccination. These receptors were taken from a man aged 50 or older who received an inactivated influenza vaccine.

This clonotype was picked up many times. The V gene is TRBV4-3, the J gene TRBJ2-2, with D possibly being TRBD1 or TRBD2 (5 bases each). The CDR3 consists of 17 residues. Trimming took off 4 bases at V and 0 bases at J, with 15 bases between the two ends. Germline lookup yields CDR1 LGHNA and CDR2 YSLEER. CDR3 sequence (DNA): TGCGCCAGCAGCCCACTGGGGGATCGCGCGAACACCGGGGAGCTGTTTTTT. Translation: CASSPLGDRANTGELFF.

The rearrangement links TRBV6-1 to TRBJ2-3, with TRBD2 identical over 8 bases. Trimming removed 6 bases from V and 0 bases from J; junction bases left unmatched: 8. Germline lookup yields CDR1 MNHNS and CDR2 SASEGT. There are 16 residues in the CDR3. The CDR3 spells CASSALASGSTDTQYF. The DNA of the CDR3 is TGTGCCAGCAGCGCCCTGGCTAGCGGGAGCACAGATACGCAGTATTTT.

This rearrangement joins TRBV10-3 to TRBJ1-1, with 9 bases that match TRBD1. This CDR3 comprises 14 residues. Unmatched junction bases numbered 3, after V lost 4 bases and J lost 3 bases. CDR1 is ENHRY and CDR2 is SYGVKD in the germline V gene. The CDR3 here is CAISGRDRDTEAFF. The CDR3 DNA reads as TGTGCCATCAGTGGTCGGGACAGGGACACTGAAGCTTTCTTT.

A few counts support this clonotype. J is TRBJ2-7 and V is TRBV28; maybe TRBD1 (6 bases). The germline gives CDR1 MDHEN, CDR2 SYDVKM. The germline V and J ends were trimmed by 11 bases and 1 base, with 9 bases remaining between them. The CDR3 extends over 11 amino acids. For the CDR3, the DNA is TGTGCCTCACAGGGTTCCTACGAGCAGTACTTC. As protein: CASQGSYEQYF.

This clonotype was observed a few times. The chain carries TRBV29-1 and TRBJ1-1; D is perhaps TRBD1 (5 bases). Germline V lookup: CDR1 SQVTM, CDR2 ANQGSEA. Between the trimmed V and J ends, which lost 4 bases and 0 bases, there was a span of 15 bases. This CDR3 has 15 residues. The CDR3 DNA follows: TGCAGCGTTGTCGGGGACGGCAACATGAACACTGAAGCTTTCTTT. As protein: CSVVGDGNMNTEAFF.

For the CDR3, the DNA is TGTGCCAGCAGCTTACGTGGCTTAGCGGGGGGGTGGCAGTTCTTC. This codes for CASSLRGLAGGWQFF. The rearrangement joins TRBV7-2 to TRBJ2-1; the match to TRBD2 covers 11 bases. The CDR3 sequence is 15 residues long. Trimming cost V 2 bases and J 12 bases; bases outside gene matches: 9. The germline gives CDR1 SGHTA, CDR2 FQGNSA.

This clonotype has at least ten counts. This chain joins TRBV9 and TRBJ2-1; 12 positions agree with TRBD2. The CDR3 contains 16 residues. V lost 4 bases to trimming and J lost 8 bases; unmatched junction nucleotides: 10. Germline assignment: CDR1 SGDLS and CDR2 YYNGEE. The CDR3 nucleotides read TGTGCCAGCAGCAACGCACTAGCGGGAGGTCAGGATGAGCAGTTCTTC. Its translation is CASSNALAGGQDEQFF.

This sequence joins TRBV10-3 and TRBJ2-5, with D uncertain. The CDR3 sequence is 12 residues long. V was clipped by 4 bases and J by 3 bases, with 6 bases between them. CDR1 is ENHRY, CDR2 SYGVKD, per germline. CDR3 DNA sequence: TGTGCCATCAGTGGTCCGGAAGAGACCCAGTACTTC. It specifies CAISGPEETQYF.